This T cell receptor (beta chain) was sequenced during a study of T cell repertoires in cytomegalovirus infection. As for the study in general: Public TCR beta signatures marked donors with CMV infection and the matching HLA.

Via MiXCR, TCRdb re-called the reads, giving one row per CDR3 protein. The sample lists more than 300,000 distinct CDR3 sequences, roughly a third seen once, with 13% in the top ten. The CDR3 contains 14 residues. The ends were cut back, 2 bases at V and 3 bases at J, with 8 bases in the middle. The V gene's germline CDR1 is SGHTA and CDR2 FQGNSA. This clonotype was counted ten times or more. What it recognizes is unknown. Study observations and caveats: CMV-specific TCR beta clonotypes restricted by HLA-C were the ones dominating the ex vivo response. The cumulative frequency of public TCR beta families identified carriers of CMV plus the relevant HLA.

This clonotype was sampled from a human donor in good health (CMV status not recorded). Some clones in this sample may be carry-over from other donors' samples. The V call is TRBV7-2, the J call TRBJ2-1; no firm D call. Sequenced here: cultured PBMCs, sampled from culture after CMV antigen stimulation. The CDR3 is CASSLTAVYNEQFF. CDR3 DNA: TGTGCCAGCAGCTTAACGGCAGTCTACAATGAGCAGTTCTTC.